Here is one T cell receptor beta chain with its context. These data come from a study of blood T cell repertoires in COVID-19. Study information: Italy, Spain and the United States were the sources of the convalescent and acute COVID-19 samples.

Cohorts were determined from participant-reported clinical history. Clones were sequenced by immunoSEQ multiplex PCR, and TCRdb holds only the in-frame ones, with some missing. The table includes around 300,000 clones, 75% to 95% detected once. Trimming cost V 1 base and J 8 bases; bases outside gene matches: 5. CDR1 and CDR2 (germline): SGHTA, FQGNSA. This CDR3 is 14 amino acids long. The chain carries TRBV7-2 and TRBJ1-1, with TRBD1 matching over 9 bases. The sequenced material came from PBMCs or T cells enriched from blood (not recorded which). This receptor was obtained from a woman under 40 who had recovered from COVID-19. CDR3 amino acids: CASSLEGTGLEAFF. The CDR3, as DNA: TGTGCCAGCAGCTTAGAGGGGACAGGGTTAGAAGCTTTCTTT.